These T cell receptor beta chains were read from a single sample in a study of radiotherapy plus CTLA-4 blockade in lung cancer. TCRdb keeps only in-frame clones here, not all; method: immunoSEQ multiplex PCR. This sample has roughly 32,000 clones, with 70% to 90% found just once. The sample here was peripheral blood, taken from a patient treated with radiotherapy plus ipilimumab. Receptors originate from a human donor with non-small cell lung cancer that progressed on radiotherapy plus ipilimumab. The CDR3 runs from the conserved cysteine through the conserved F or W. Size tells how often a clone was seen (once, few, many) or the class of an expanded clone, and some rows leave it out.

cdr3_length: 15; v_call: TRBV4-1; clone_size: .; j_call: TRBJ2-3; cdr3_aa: CASSSQGTSTDTQYF
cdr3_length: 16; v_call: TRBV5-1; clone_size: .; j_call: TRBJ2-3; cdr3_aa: CASSPPSGERTDTQYF
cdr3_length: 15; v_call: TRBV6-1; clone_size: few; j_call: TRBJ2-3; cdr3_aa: CASSGGDRDADTQYF
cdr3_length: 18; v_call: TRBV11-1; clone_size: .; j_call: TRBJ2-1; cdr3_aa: CASSGQGQRGSSYNEQFF
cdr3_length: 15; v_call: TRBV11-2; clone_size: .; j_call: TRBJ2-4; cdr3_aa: CASATGVGSKNIQYF
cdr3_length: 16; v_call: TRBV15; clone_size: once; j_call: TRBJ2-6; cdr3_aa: CATSGGRSSGANVLTF
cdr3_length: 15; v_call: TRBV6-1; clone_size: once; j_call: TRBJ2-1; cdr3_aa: CASKPSRGSYNEQFF
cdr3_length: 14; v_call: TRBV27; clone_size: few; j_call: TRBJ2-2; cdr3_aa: CASSLGQSTGELFF
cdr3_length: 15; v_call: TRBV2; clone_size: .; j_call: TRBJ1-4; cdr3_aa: CASSGPGQGNEKLFF
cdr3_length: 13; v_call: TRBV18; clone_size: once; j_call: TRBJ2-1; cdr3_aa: CASSPVGDNEQFF
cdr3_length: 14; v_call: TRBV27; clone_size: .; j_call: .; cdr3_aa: CASSLYRGWDEQYF
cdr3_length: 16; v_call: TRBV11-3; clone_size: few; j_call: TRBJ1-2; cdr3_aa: CASTLNRDSKMGGYTF
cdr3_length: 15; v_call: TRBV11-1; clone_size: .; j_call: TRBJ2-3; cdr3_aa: CASSFAKTRHDTQYF
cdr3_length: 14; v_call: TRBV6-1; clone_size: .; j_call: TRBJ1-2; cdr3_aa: CASSDGLLSYGYTF
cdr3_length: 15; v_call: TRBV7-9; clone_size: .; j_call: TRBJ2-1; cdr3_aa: CASSLSGGSYNEQFF
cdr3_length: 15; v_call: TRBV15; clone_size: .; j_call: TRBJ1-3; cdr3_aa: CATSRDLISGNTIYF
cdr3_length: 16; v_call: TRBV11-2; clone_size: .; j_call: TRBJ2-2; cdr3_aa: CASSLDAQGWAGELFF
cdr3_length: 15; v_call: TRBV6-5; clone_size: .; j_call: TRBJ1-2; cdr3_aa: CASSPTGTGVHGYTF
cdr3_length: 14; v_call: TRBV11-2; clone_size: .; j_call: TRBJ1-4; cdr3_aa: CASSLDRGLEKLFF
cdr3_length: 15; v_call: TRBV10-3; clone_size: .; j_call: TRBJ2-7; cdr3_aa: CAIRSTGTDAYEQYF
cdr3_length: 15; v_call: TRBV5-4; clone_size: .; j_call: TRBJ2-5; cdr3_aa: CASSEGQVTQETQYF
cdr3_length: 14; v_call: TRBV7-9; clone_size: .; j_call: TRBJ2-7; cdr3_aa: CASSRRDRPYEQYF
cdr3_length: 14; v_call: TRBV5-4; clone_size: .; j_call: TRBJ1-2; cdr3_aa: CASSLEGQIYGYTF
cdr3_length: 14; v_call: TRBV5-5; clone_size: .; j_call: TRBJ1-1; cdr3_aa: CASSGVGGNTEAFF
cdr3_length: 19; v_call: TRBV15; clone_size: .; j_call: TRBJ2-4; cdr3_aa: CATSRELSSGGAAKNIQYF
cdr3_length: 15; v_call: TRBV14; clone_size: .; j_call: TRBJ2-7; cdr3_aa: CASSQMTGASYEQYF
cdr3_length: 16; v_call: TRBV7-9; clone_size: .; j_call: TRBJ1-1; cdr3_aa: CASSFPRTGTNTEAFF
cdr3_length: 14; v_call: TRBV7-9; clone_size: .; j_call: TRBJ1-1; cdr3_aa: CASSFGQSNTEAFF
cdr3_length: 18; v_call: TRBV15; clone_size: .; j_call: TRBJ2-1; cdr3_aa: CATSREPFGGGSYNEQFF
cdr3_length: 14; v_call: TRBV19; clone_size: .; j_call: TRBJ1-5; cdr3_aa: CASSIGQGGQPQHF
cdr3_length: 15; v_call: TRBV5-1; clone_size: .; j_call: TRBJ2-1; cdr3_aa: CASSLSQGARGEQFF
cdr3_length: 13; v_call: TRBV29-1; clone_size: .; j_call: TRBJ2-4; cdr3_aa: CSVGATAKNIQYF
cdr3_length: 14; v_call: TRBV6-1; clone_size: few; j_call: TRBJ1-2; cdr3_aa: CASSEARVGYGYTF
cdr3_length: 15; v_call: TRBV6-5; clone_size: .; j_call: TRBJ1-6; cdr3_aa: CASSPSGTVDEPLHF
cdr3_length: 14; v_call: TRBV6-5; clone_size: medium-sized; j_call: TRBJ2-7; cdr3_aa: CASSQGQGAREQYF
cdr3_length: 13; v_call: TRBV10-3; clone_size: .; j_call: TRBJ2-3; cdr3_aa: CAISGLGTDTQYF
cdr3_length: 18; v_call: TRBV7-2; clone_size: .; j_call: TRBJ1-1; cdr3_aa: CASSLVAGPGQGAGGAFF
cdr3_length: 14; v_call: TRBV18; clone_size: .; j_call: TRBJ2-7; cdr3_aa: CASSPYRQAYEQYF
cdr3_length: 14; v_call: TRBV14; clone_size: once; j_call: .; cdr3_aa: CASSYTSGAYEQYF
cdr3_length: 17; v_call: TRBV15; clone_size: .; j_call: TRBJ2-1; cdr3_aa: CATSKLLQGFLDNEQFF
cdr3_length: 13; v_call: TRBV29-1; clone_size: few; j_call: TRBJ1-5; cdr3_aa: CSVRDNYNQPQHF
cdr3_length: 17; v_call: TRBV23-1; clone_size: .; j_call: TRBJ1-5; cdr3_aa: CASSPRTGAESNQPQHF
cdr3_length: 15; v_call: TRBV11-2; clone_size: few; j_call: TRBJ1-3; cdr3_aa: CASSLDRGAGNTIYF
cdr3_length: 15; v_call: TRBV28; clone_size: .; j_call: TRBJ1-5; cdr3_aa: CASSQQGYSNQPQHF
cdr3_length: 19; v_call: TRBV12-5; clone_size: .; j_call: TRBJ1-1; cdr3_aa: CASGFRILVDSREGTEAFF